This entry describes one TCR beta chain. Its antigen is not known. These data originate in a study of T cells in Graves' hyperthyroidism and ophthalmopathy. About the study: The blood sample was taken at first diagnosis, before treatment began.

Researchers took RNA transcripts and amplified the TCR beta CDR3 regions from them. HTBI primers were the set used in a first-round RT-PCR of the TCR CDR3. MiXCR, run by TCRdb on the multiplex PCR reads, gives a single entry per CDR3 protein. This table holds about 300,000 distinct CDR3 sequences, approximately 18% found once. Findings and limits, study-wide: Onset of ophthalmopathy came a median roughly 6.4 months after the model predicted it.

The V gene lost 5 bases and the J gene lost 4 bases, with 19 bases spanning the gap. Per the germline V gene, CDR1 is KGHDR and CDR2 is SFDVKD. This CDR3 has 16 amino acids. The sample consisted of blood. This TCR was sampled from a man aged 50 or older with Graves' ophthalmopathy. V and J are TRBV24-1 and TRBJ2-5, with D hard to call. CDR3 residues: CATSAPGAEERETQYF. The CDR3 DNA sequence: TGTGCCACCAGTGCCCCCGGCGCAGAAGAGCGAGAGACCCAGTACTTC.